This is a list of T cell receptor beta chains from one sample in a study of blood T cell repertoires in COVID-19. Generated by immunoSEQ multiplex PCR, the TCRdb table keeps only in-frame clones and is missing some. The sample lists about 150,000 clones; about 80% were seen once. The sample consisted of peripheral blood. The receptors were sampled from an older woman with acute or convalescent COVID-19. CDR3s include the opening cysteine and the closing phenylalanine or tryptophan.

j_call,v_call,cdr3_aa
TRBJ2-1,TRBV9,CASSVANPGQANEQFF
TRBJ1-6,TRBV11-2,CASSWRQGPNNSPLHF
TRBJ2-3,TRBV3-1/TRBV3-2,CASSQEGRYGDTQYF
TRBJ2-5,TRBV6-4,CAISRRQGCMAQYF
TRBJ2-1,TRBV27,CASRTLNRGQSYEQFF
TRBJ1-5,TRBV19,CASSTKGGNQPQHF
TRBJ2-3,TRBV27,CASSRNLIIDLTDTQYF
TRBJ1-2,TRBV6-5,CASSKPPTNGYTF
TRBJ2-2,TRBV4-1,CASSLGGGPLAGRENTGELFF
TRBJ1-6,TRBV4-1,CASSQDGQSNSPLHF
TRBJ1-2,TRBV6-6,CASSNHGGYTF